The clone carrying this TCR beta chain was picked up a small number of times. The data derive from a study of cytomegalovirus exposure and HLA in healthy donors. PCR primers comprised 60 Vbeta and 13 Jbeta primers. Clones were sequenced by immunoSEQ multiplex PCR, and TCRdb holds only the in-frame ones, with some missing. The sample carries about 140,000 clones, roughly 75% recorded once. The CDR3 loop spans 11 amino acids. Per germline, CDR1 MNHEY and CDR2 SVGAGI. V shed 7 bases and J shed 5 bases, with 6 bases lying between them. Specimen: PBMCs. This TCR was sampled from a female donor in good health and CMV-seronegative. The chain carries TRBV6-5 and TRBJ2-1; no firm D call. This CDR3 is CASNKDNEQFF. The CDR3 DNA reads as TGTGCCAGCAACAAAGACAATGAGCAGTTCTTC.